Below, one T cell receptor beta chain is given with its context. Its specificity is unknown. The sample belongs to a study of cytomegalovirus exposure and HLA in healthy donors. Study-level findings and limits: The study assumed roughly uniform donor sequencing depth for presence/absence analyses. The availability of immune exposure information extended only to CMV serostatus. Cytomegalovirus status was reportedly diagnosed by the classifier with high specificity and sensitivity. Later findings reportedly placed an Asian-associated ancestry cluster below the approximately 620-donor mean for N-insertions.

The PCR made use of 60 Vbeta and 13 Jbeta primers. Measured with immunoSEQ multiplex PCR; TCRdb has only the in-frame clones, and not every one. This table has around 180,000 clones, 65% to 85% appearing once. The CDR3 consists of 17 residues. Germline CDR1 is MNHEY and CDR2 is SMNVEV (reference sequence). The trim removed 5 bases at V and 5 bases at J, leaving 15 bases unmatched. Sample: PBMCs. This clonotype was sampled from a woman younger than 45 in good health and CMV-seropositive. This chain links TRBV27 with TRBJ2-3; TRBD2 agrees at 8 bases. This CDR3 reads CASSPGAWFGGEDTQYF. The DNA for the CDR3 is TGTGCCAGCAGTCCCGGAGCGTGGTTCGGGGGGGAAGATACGCAGTATTTT.